The 27 T cell receptor beta chains reported below all come from one sample, sequenced in a study of response to subunit inactivated influenza vaccine. TCRdb recomputed calls from the RT-PCR reads with MiXCR, one row per CDR3 protein. The profile shows 280,000 or so distinct CDR3 sequences, 20% to 25% of them singletons. Here the sequenced sample was PBMCs from blood, taken less than 22 months after vaccination. All receptors derive from a man between 50 and 75 years old who received an inactivated influenza vaccine.

V and J are TRBV20-1 and TRBJ1-5; 12 nucleotides align to TRBD1. The CDR3 totals 13 residues. Germline assignment: CDR1 DFQATT and CDR2 SNEGSKA (reference sequence). V was clipped by 4 bases and J by 7 bases; unmatched bases: 2. The chain's CDR3 is CSAKGQGAQPQHF. In nucleotides, the CDR3 is TGCAGTGCTAAGGGACAGGGGGCCCAGCCCCAGCATTTT.

This clonotype was seen a handful of times. The chain joins TRBV19 to TRBJ1-5; no definite D call. The V end was cut by 4 bases, the J end by 6 bases, with 10 bases between. The CDR3 loop spans 13 amino acids. Germline V gene sequence: CDR1 LNHDA, CDR2 SQIVND (reference sequence). CDR3 region: CASSTTGSQPQHF. The CDR3 DNA reads as TGTGCCAGTAGTACTACGGGTAGTCAGCCCCAGCATTTT.

This clonotype was counted only a few times. The V call is TRBV20-1, the J call TRBJ2-5; D is undetermined. The CDR3 loop spans 13 amino acids. Germline V gene data show CDR1 as DFQATT and CDR2 as SNEGSKA (reference sequence). V lost 2 bases and J lost 5, with 12 bases in between. CDR3 in DNA: TGCAGTGCTAGACTCACACCTGGGGAGACCCAGTACTTC. The encoded protein is CSARLTPGETQYF.

V and J are TRBV10-3 and TRBJ2-2; a weak D match, TRBD2 (5 bases). CDR1 and CDR2 from the germline V gene are ENHRY and SYGVKD. Between the trimmed V and J ends, which lost 0 bases and 2 bases, there was a span of 7 bases. This CDR3 is built from 15 residues. CDR3 region: CAISESLANTGELFF. In nucleotides, the CDR3 is TGTGCCATCAGTGAGTCGCTAGCCAACACCGGGGAGCTGTTTTTT.

This chain joins TRBV6-2 or TRBV6-3 and TRBJ1-1; 7 bases are shared with TRBD1. Germline CDR1 MNHEY, CDR2 SVGEGT. The CDR3 runs to 16 residues. V was clipped by 2 bases and J by 1 base; unmatched bases: 7. DNA of the CDR3: TGTGCCAGCAGTTACGGACAGGCGACCCCGAACACTGAAGCTTTCTTT. It is translated as CASSYGQATPNTEAFF.

V gene TRBV10-2 combines with J gene TRBJ2-3; TRBD2 matches 9 bases. V gave up 4 bases and J gave up 5 bases; unmatched junction bases: 4. The V gene's germline CDR1 is WSHSY and CDR2 SAAADI. The CDR3 contains 14 residues. CDR3 DNA sequence: TGCGCCAGCAGTGGGGGACTAGCACAAGATACGCAGTATTTT. Translated, it gives CASSGGLAQDTQYF.

This clonotype was seen only a few times. The chain is built from TRBV4-3 and TRBJ1-3; TRBD1 agrees at 7 bases. The germline V gene encodes CDR1 LGHNA and CDR2 YSLEER. This CDR3 region has 17 residues. V was clipped by 3 bases and J by 3 bases; unmatched bases: 11. The CDR3 sequence is CASSQEAGTVLGNTIYF. In DNA form, the CDR3 reads TGCGCCAGCAGCCAGGAAGCCGGGACAGTGCTTGGAAACACCATATATTTT.

The chain is built from TRBV9 and TRBJ2-1; D possibly corresponds to TRBD1 (6 bases). Per germline, CDR1 SGDLS and CDR2 YYNGEE. V was clipped by 0 bases and J by 4 bases, with 11 bases between them. The CDR3 contains 15 residues. The CDR3 DNA reads as TGTGCCAGCAGCGTAGGGACAGCCTTATACAATGAGCAGTTCTTC. Translating it yields CASSVGTALYNEQFF.

The V and J genes are TRBV11-1 and TRBJ2-1, with 10 bases aligning to TRBD2. CDR3 size: 19 residues. V gave up 5 bases and J gave up 0 bases; unmatched junction bases: 13. Germline-derived CDR1 and CDR2 are SGHAT and FQDESV (reference sequence). The CDR3 nucleotides read TGTGCCAGCAGCCACGTCACGGGACTAGCGCCGAGCTCCTACAATGAGCAGTTCTTC. This codes for CASSHVTGLAPSSYNEQFF.

This clonotype was observed a few times. V is TRBV4-1 and J is TRBJ2-7; D might be TRBD2 (6 bases). CDR1 is MGHRA, CDR2 YSYEKL, per germline. The CDR3 consists of 14 residues. V shed 4 bases and J shed 4 bases, with 14 bases lying between them. Written as DNA, the CDR3 is TGCGCCAGCAGCCCCCCCGGGACTTATTACGAGCAGTACTTC. Protein sequence: CASSPPGTYYEQYF.

The chain has TRBV11-2 and TRBJ1-2, with unresolved D. The CDR3 is made up of 15 amino acids. V was shortened by 2 bases and J by 6 bases, with 16 bases between the two germline ends. Germline V gives CDR1 SGHAT, CDR2 FQNNGV. CDR3 in DNA: TGTGCCAGCAGCTTACCCCGGAACCGACGCGATGGCTACACCTTC. The encoded protein is CASSLPRNRRDGYTF.

This clonotype was counted at least ten times. The chain recombines TRBV20-1 with TRBJ1-2; D may be TRBD1 (6 bases). The CDR3 sequence is 15 residues long. The V gene lost 4 bases and the J gene lost 0 bases, with 15 bases spanning the gap. Germline-derived CDR1 and CDR2 are DFQATT and SNEGSKA (reference sequence). The DNA for the CDR3 is TGCAGTGCTAAGGACCAGGGGCAGGCTAACTATGGCTACACCTTC. Translated: CSAKDQGQANYGYTF.

The chain links TRBV2 to TRBJ1-2, with D maybe TRBD1 (6 bases). V lost 5 bases and J lost 7, with 20 bases in between. Germline-derived CDR1 and CDR2 are SNHLY and FYNNEI. The CDR3 runs to 15 residues. CDR3 DNA sequence: TGTGCCAGCAGTTCTGACAGGTTCCGAGTCGGTGGCTACACCTTC. It yields the protein CASSSDRFRVGGYTF.

This clonotype has a handful of counts. This sequence joins TRBV24-1 and TRBJ2-1; 10 nucleotides match TRBD2. The CDR3 has 15 residues. Germline assignment: CDR1 KGHDR and CDR2 SFDVKD. V was pared by 4 bases and J by 7 bases, with 6 bases of the junction left unmatched. The CDR3 coding sequence is TGTGCCACCAGTGACCCCGGGACTAGCGAAAATGAGCAGTTCTTC. As protein: CATSDPGTSENEQFF.

This chain links TRBV27 with TRBJ2-2; 10 bases are shared with TRBD2. Germline CDR1 and CDR2: MNHEY and SMNVEV (reference sequence). The CDR3 has 18 residues. The ends lost 0 bases at V and 2 bases at J; junction bases unmatched: 6. The CDR3 here is CASSLSPSGGLNTGELFF. CDR3 nucleotide sequence: TGTGCCAGCAGTTTATCGCCTAGCGGGGGACTTAACACCGGGGAGCTGTTTTTT.

This clonotype was seen repeatedly, ten times or more. The chain carries TRBV20-1 and TRBJ1-1, with 8 bases fitting TRBD1. V lost 5 bases, J lost 7 bases, and 12 bases stayed unmatched. The CDR3 runs 14 residues. Germline values: CDR1 DFQATT, CDR2 SNEGSKA (reference sequence). The CDR3 spells CSAFFQGALGEAFF. The CDR3 region has the DNA TGCAGTGCTTTTTTTCAGGGGGCGCTGGGTGAAGCTTTCTTT.

This chain connects TRBV27 to TRBJ2-2; no firm D call. Germline V lookup: CDR1 MNHEY, CDR2 SMNVEV (reference sequence). Trimming cost V 6 bases and J 6 bases, with 14 bases left between them. The CDR3 runs 14 residues. The CDR3 nucleotides read TGTGCCAGCAGATTCGTAGGATCCGCCGGGGAGCTGTTTTTT. Protein: CASRFVGSAGELFF.

This clonotype was counted only a few times. This sequence joins TRBV4-2 and TRBJ2-7, with a tentative D call TRBD2 (6 bases). The germline gives CDR1 LGHNA, CDR2 YNFKEQ. The CDR3 length is 14 residues. Trimming left V 3 bases short and J 2 bases short, with 11 bases between. The CDR3 protein is CASSQVAEPYEQYF. CDR3 coding DNA: TGTGCCAGCAGCCAGGTAGCGGAGCCCTACGAGCAGTACTTC.

The chain uses TRBV7-3 and TRBJ1-1, with 8 nucleotides matching TRBD1. V gave up 4 bases and J gave up 7 bases; unmatched junction bases: 5. The CDR3 contains 13 residues. Germline CDR1 is SGHTA and CDR2 is FQGTGA. DNA of the CDR3: TGTGCCAGCAGCTCGACAGGGGCCCGTGAAGCTTTCTTT. Amino acid sequence: CASSSTGAREAFF.

This sequence joins TRBV10-3 and TRBJ1-4; no firm D call. The CDR3 covers 11 residues. Germline CDR1 is ENHRY and CDR2 is SYGVKD. The V and J ends lost 3 bases and 7 bases respectively, with 3 bases between them. The CDR3 here is CAISEGEKLFF. CDR3 in DNA: TGTGCCATCAGTGAAGGTGAAAAACTGTTTTTT.

There are a few counts of this clonotype. V is TRBV12-3 or TRBV12-4 and J is TRBJ1-2; possible D gene TRBD1, 5 bases. The CDR3 runs to 13 residues. Trimming cost V 5 bases and J 2 bases, with 9 bases left between them. DNA for the CDR3: TGTGCCAGCAGTCCCTGGGGGAACTATGGCTACACCTTC. This sequence encodes CASSPWGNYGYTF.

V gene TRBV20-1 combines with J gene TRBJ2-1, with 8 bases aligning to TRBD2. Losses at the gene ends were 6 bases for V and 4 bases for J; bases not matched to a gene: 8. This CDR3 is 14 amino acids long. Germline V gives CDR1 DFQATT, CDR2 SNEGSKA (reference sequence). This CDR3 reads CSAKSGRGYNEQFF. CDR3 in DNA: TGCAGTGCCAAAAGCGGGAGAGGTTACAATGAGCAGTTCTTC.

The V and J genes are TRBV29-1 and TRBJ2-7; 13 positions agree with TRBD2. The CDR3 is 15 amino acids. V was pared by 6 bases and J by 2 bases, with 7 bases of the junction left unmatched. CDR1 is SQVTM and CDR2 is ANQGSEA in the germline V gene. CDR3 loop: CSVVGLAGVPYEQYF. DNA of the CDR3: TGCAGCGTGGTCGGACTAGCGGGAGTGCCCTACGAGCAGTACTTC.

This sequence joins TRBV4-3 and TRBJ1-2, with 7 bases matching TRBD1. CDR3 length equals 15 residues. Trimming at V came to 2 bases and at J to 6 bases, leaving 9 bases not matched to a gene. Per germline, CDR1 LGHNA and CDR2 YSLEER. This CDR3 reads CASSQTTGRGNGYTF. The CDR3 region has the DNA TGCGCCAGCAGCCAAACGACAGGGCGGGGTAATGGCTACACCTTC.

This clonotype was found a few times. The V gene is TRBV9, the J gene TRBJ2-1, with 12 bases matching TRBD2. The CDR3 sequence is 16 residues long. V shed 4 bases, J shed 4 bases, and the junction held 6 bases outside the gene matches. Per germline, CDR1 SGDLS and CDR2 YYNGEE. CDR3 loop: CASSTLAGGNYNEQFF. CDR3 nucleotides: TGTGCCAGCAGCACTCTAGCGGGAGGGAATTACAATGAGCAGTTCTTC.

The sample holds a few counts of this clonotype. This chain joins TRBV11-2 and TRBJ1-6; tentative D call: TRBD1 (5 bases). Germline V gives CDR1 SGHAT, CDR2 FQNNGV. The germline V and J ends were trimmed by 0 bases and 9 bases, with 12 bases remaining between them. This CDR3 spans 15 amino acids. CDR3 DNA: TGTGCCAGCAGCTTAGATCTCCGAGGGACTTCACCCCTCCACTTT. It is translated as CASSLDLRGTSPLHF.

CDR3 DNA: TGCGCCAGCAGCGCGGGGGCCTACGCGAATACGCAGTATTTT. It specifies CASSAGAYANTQYF. This chain uses TRBV4-3 with TRBJ2-3, with a weak D call TRBD2 (7 bases). Trimming stripped 5 bases from V and 7 bases from J, with 16 bases between. This CDR3 region has 14 residues. Germline lookup yields CDR1 LGHNA and CDR2 YSLEER.